The 13 T cell receptor beta chains given below trace back to one sample, sequenced in a study of cytomegalovirus exposure and HLA in healthy donors. Produced via immunoSEQ multiplex PCR; TCRdb's table is partial and in-frame only. The profile shows about 220,000 clones, around 80% of them singletons. Sequenced: PBMCs. Source of these receptors: a woman aged 25 to 39 in good health and CMV-seropositive.

In this sample, this clone turned up once. V is TRBV5-4 and J is TRBJ2-1; D possibly uses TRBD1 or TRBD2 (5 bases each). CDR3 length equals 16 residues. Per the germline V gene, CDR1 is SGHNT and CDR2 is YYREEE (reference sequence). V lost 7 bases, J lost 0 bases, and 17 bases lay in between. CDR3 bases: TGTGCCAGCCACCCTCCGGGGCAGACCTCCTACAATGAGCAGTTCTTC. The encoded protein is CASHPPGQTSYNEQFF.

This clone was seen more than once but under ten times. The chain couples TRBV18 to TRBJ1-5; a weak D match, TRBD1 (5 bases). The CDR3 has 18 amino acids. V dropped 4 bases and J dropped 4 bases, with 23 bases sitting between them. The germline CDR1 and CDR2 sequences are KGHSH and LQKENI. CDR3 amino acids: CASSLRDQGEQANQPQHF. The CDR3 coding sequence is TGTGCCAGCTCACTTAGAGATCAGGGAGAGCAGGCAAATCAGCCCCAGCATTTT.

The V and J genes are TRBV5-5 and TRBJ2-7; 9 bases map to TRBD2. The CDR3 contains 15 residues. Germline assignment: CDR1 SGHKS and CDR2 YYEKEE (reference sequence). Trimming cost V 0 bases and J 3 bases; bases outside gene matches: 4. CDR3 residues: CASSLVLREGYEQYF. For the CDR3, the DNA is TGTGCCAGCAGCTTGGTGCTGCGGGAGGGCTACGAGCAGTACTTC. The full variable domain, in which reference TRBV5-5 and TRBJ2-7 provide the parts outside the CDR3, is DAGVTQSPTHLIKTRGQQVTLRCSPISGHKSVSWYQQVLGQGPQFIFQYYEKEERGRGNFPDRFSARQFPNYSSELNVNALLLGDSALYLCASSLVLREGYEQYFGPGTRLTVT.

The rearrangement uses TRBV2 and TRBJ2-3; possible D gene TRBD2, 7 bases. This CDR3 region has 16 residues. Germline V gene data show CDR1 as SNHLY and CDR2 as FYNNEI. V was cut by 3 bases and J by 3 bases, with 16 bases left in between. The CDR3 DNA reads TGTGCCAGCAGTGATGCGGGGGCTAGTAGAACAGATACGCAGTATTTT. Protein product: CASSDAGASRTDTQYF.

V gene TRBV4-1 combines with J gene TRBJ2-7, with a weak D call TRBD2 (5 bases). Trimming cost V 4 bases and J 3 bases, with 16 bases left between them. The CDR3 length is 15 residues. Per the germline V gene, CDR1 is MGHRA and CDR2 is YSYEKL. The chain's CDR3 is CASSRGSSGDYEQYF. For the CDR3, the DNA is TGCGCCAGCAGCCGCGGGTCCAGCGGAGACTACGAGCAGTACTTC.

The chain carries TRBV2 and TRBJ2-5; 13 bases are a match to TRBD2. Germline CDR1 reads SNHLY; CDR2 reads FYNNEI. The V gene end was trimmed by 2 bases and the J gene end by 5 bases; junction bases not matched to a gene: 5. The CDR3 runs to 16 residues. Written as DNA, the CDR3 is TGTGCCAGCAGTGAAACTAGCGGGAGGGCCGCGGAGACCCAGTACTTC. Translated: CASSETSGRAAETQYF.

The chain links TRBV6-1 to TRBJ2-1; 13 nucleotides agree with TRBD2. This CDR3 is built from 11 residues. CDR1 is MNHNS, CDR2 SASEGT, per germline. V lost 10 bases, J lost 13 bases, and 4 bases stayed unmatched. The chain's CDR3 is CAIGTSGAQFF. In DNA, the CDR3 is TGTGCCATAGGGACTAGCGGGGCCCAGTTCTTC.

This clone was seen a single time. This rearrangement joins TRBV11-3 to TRBJ2-1; the D call may be TRBD1 or TRBD2 (6 bases each). V lost 2 bases, J lost 2 bases, and 16 bases lay in between. The CDR3 is 17 amino acids. Germline V gene sequence: CDR1 SGHNT, CDR2 YENEEA. CDR3 sequence (DNA): TGTGCCAGCAGCTTAAGCGGGTGGGGGGCGGCCTACAATGAGCAGTTCTTC. Translated, it gives CASSLSGWGAAYNEQFF.

The chain combines TRBV7-3 with TRBJ1-1; TRBD1 aligns across 8 bases. Germline trimming cut 5 bases from V and 5 bases from J; bases unmatched to any gene: 4. The CDR3 length is 13 residues. CDR1 is SGHTA and CDR2 is FQGTGA in the germline V gene. The CDR3 bases are TGTGCCAGCAGCCAGGGGGCCGGGACTGAAGCTTTCTTT. Its translation: CASSQGAGTEAFF. The full variable domain, its missing parts supplied by reference TRBV7-3 and TRBJ1-1, is GAGVSQTPSNKVTEKGKYVELRCDPISGHTALYWYRQSLGQGPEFLIYFQGTGAADDSGLPNDRFFAVRPEGSVSTLKIQRTERGDSAVYLCASSQGAGTEAFFGQGTRLTVV.

The chain carries TRBV9 and TRBJ2-1; D is ambiguous. The V and J ends lost 7 bases and 3 bases respectively, with 8 bases between them. CDR1 SGDLS and CDR2 YYNGEE come from the germline V gene. The CDR3 spans 12 residues. The chain's CDR3 is CASGPSYNEQFF. The CDR3 DNA reads TGTGCCAGCGGGCCTAGCTACAATGAGCAGTTCTTC.

The chain recombines TRBV25-1 with TRBJ2-7; TRBD1 agrees at 7 bases. V lost 3 bases, J lost 4 bases, and 3 bases stayed unmatched. CDR3 length equals 13 residues. The germline V gene encodes CDR1 MGHDK and CDR2 SYGVNS. CDR3: CASSDEDRYEQYF. The CDR3 DNA sequence: TGTGCCAGCAGTGACGAGGACAGGTACGAGCAGTACTTC.

This chain joins TRBV5-4 and TRBJ2-1; TRBD2 aligns across 10 bases. V lost 5 bases to trimming and J lost 8 bases; unmatched junction nucleotides: 4. Germline CDR1 is SGHNT and CDR2 is YYREEE (reference sequence). The CDR3 spans 13 residues. The CDR3 sequence: CASSPGTSDEQFF. For the CDR3, the DNA is TGTGCCAGCAGTCCTGGGACTAGCGATGAGCAGTTCTTC.

The chain carries TRBV2 and TRBJ1-5; D not certain. The V end was cut by 7 bases, the J end by 9 bases, with 13 bases between. Germline values: CDR1 SNHLY, CDR2 FYNNEI. This CDR3 has 12 residues. This chain's CDR3 is CASTIRPPPQHF. CDR3 nucleotide sequence: TGTGCCAGCACTATTCGGCCGCCGCCCCAGCATTTT.